This TCR beta chain was found in a study of blood T cell repertoires in COVID-19. In the study overall: In each case, the material was cDNA or gDNA derived from T cells, B-cell-depleted T cells, or PBMCs.

Trimming pared 4 bases from V and 3 bases from J, leaving 12 bases between. The CDR3 has 15 residues. Germline assignment: CDR1 SGHTA and CDR2 FQGNSA. In the source study's methods: Amplifying reference gene primers gave estimates of nucleated cell counts. The data were produced by immunoSEQ multiplex PCR, yet TCRdb's version contains in-frame clones alone and is incomplete. That table gives V, J and clone size, and the DNA gave D and trimming. The sample lists 150,000 to 200,000 clones; approximately 91% were seen once. Sequencing input: PBMCs or T cells enriched from blood (not recorded which). The receptor comes from a woman aged 18-35 years who had recovered from COVID-19. The chain has TRBV7-2 and TRBJ2-2; a weak D match, TRBD1 (6 bases). The DNA of the CDR3 is TGTGCCAGCAGCTCGTGGCAGGGGTACACCGGGGAGCTGTTTTTT. It encodes CASSSWQGYTGELFF.